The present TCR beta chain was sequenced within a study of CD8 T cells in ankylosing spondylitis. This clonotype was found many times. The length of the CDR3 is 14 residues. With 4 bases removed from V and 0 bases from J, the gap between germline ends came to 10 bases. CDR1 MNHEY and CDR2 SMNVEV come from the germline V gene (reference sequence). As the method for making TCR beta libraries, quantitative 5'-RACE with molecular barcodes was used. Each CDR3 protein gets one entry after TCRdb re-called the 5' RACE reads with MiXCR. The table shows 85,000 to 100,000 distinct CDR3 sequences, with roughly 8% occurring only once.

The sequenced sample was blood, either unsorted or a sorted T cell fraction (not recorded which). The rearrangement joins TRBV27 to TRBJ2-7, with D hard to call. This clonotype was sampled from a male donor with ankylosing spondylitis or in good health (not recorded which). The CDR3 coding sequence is TGTGCCAGCAGTTCCTCCGTCTACTCCTACGAGCAGTACTTC. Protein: CASSSSVYSYEQYF.